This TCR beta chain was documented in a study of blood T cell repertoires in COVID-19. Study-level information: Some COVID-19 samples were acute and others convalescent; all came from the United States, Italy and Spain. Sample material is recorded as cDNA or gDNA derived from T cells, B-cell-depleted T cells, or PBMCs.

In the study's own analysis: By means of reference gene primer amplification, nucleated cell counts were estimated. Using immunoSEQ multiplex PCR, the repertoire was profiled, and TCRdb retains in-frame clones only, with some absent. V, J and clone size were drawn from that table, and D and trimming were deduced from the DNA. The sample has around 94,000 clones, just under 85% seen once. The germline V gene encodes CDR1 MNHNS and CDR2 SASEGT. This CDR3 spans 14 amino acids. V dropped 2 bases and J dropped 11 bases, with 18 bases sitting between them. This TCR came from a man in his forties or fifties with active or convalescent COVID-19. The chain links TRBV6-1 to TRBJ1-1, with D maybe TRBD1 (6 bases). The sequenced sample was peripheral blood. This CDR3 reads CASSERADRRGAFF. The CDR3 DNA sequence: TGTGCCAGCAGTGAACGTGCCGACAGGAGAGGTGCTTTCTTT.